One TCR beta chain is described in this entry. The CDR3 contains 14 residues. The trim removed 1 base at V and 8 bases at J, leaving 7 bases unmatched. Germline V gene lookup returns CDR1 LNHNV and CDR2 YYDKDF (reference sequence). This specimen belongs to a study of shared clonotypes between healthy human individuals. Each cell subset's genomic DNA was divided evenly among several immunoSEQ plates. Generated by immunoSEQ multiplex PCR, the TCRdb table keeps only in-frame clones and is missing some. The sample carries over a million clones, around 74% recorded once. The sample was memory CD4+ T cells sorted from blood. Stated subset: CD45RA-negative fraction. V gene TRBV15 combines with J gene TRBJ1-2, with 7 positions matching TRBD1. The origin of this receptor is a man younger than 35 in good health. CDR3 bases: TGTGCCACCAGCAGAGCGACAGGGCGGAACGGCTACACCTTC. This sequence encodes CATSRATGRNGYTF.